This T cell receptor beta chain was sequenced during a study of T cells in Graves' hyperthyroidism and ophthalmopathy. PBMCs were sourced from roughly 9.1 ml fresh peripheral blood. Amplification of TCR beta CDR3 regions was performed using RNA transcripts as template. Initially, a first-round RT-PCR of the TCR CDR3 employed the HTBI primer set. A single record per CDR3 protein comes from TCRdb applying MiXCR to the multiplex PCR reads. The sample consists of about 760,000 distinct CDR3 sequences, approximately 36% of them appearing once. The CDR3 runs to 13 residues. Germline CDR1 is MNHEY and CDR2 is SMNVEV (reference sequence). The V end lost 4 bases, the J end lost 4 bases, and 10 bases lay between the germline ends.

The sequence derives from a woman aged 40 to 55 with Graves' hyperthyroidism. This sequence joins TRBV27 and TRBJ1-2, with D unresolved. The material sequenced was blood. Here the CDR3 DNA reads TGTGCCAGCAGTTCAATGGGCCTCTATGGCTACACCTTC. Its protein is CASSSMGLYGYTF.